This T cell receptor (beta chain) emerged from a study of blood T cell repertoires in COVID-19. Study in general: Sites in the United States, Italy and Spain provided acute and convalescent COVID-19 samples. The cDNA or gDNA used as material had been derived from T cells, B-cell-depleted T cells, or PBMCs.

The CDR3 adds up to 13 amino acids, both ends counted. Germline CDR1 is SGHVS and CDR2 is FQNEAQ. About this clone itself: Since no conserved phenylalanine or tryptophan closes the CDR3, a read error is the likely cause. Because the CDR3's place on the DNA is in doubt, the DNA is left out and the CDR3 is given as listed by TCRdb.

Assay used: immunoSEQ multiplex PCR; TCRdb lists only in-frame clones, some missing. Among 270,000 or so clones listed, roughly 84% were seen once. This TCR was recovered from a woman aged 18-35 years with acute or convalescent COVID-19. The sample comprised peripheral blood. This chain connects TRBV7-8 to TRBJ2-7; the table gives TRBD1 as D, unverified against the DNA. CDR3 residues: CASSSQNGQGKIL.